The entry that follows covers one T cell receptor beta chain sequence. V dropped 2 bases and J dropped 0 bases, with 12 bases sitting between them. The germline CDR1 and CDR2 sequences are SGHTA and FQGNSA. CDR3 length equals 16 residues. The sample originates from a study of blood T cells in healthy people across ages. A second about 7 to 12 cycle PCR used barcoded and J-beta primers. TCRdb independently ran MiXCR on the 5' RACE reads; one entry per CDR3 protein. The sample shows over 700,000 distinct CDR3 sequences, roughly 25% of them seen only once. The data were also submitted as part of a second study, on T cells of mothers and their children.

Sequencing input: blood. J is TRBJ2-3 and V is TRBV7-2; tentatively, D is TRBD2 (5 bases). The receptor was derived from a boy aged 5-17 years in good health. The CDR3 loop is CASSLKRGTSTDTQYF. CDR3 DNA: TGTGCCAGCAGCTTAAAACGGGGAACTAGCACAGATACGCAGTATTTT.